This TCR beta chain was found in a study of T cells in Graves' hyperthyroidism and ophthalmopathy. Study results and limitations: Researchers found most expanded thyroid clonotypes above 0.001 in blood as well. A model built on 13 V-J features separated ophthalmopathy from stable hyperthyroidism.

Notes on this clonotype: Its antigen is not known.

J lost 5 bases, V lost 3 bases, and 7 bases had no gene match. There are 16 residues in the CDR3. CDR1 and CDR2 (germline): SGDLS, YYNGEE. Each diagnosis was grounded in clinical symptoms, serum thyroxine and TRAb, thyroid ultrasound, and orbital computed tomography. What was amplified from RNA transcripts were TCR beta CDR3 regions. The primer set for the first-round RT-PCR of the TCR CDR3 was HTBI. TCRdb processed the multiplex PCR reads anew with MiXCR; each CDR3 protein has one entry. The sample contains around 660,000 distinct CDR3 sequences, 45% of which appear only once. The chain employs TRBV9 and TRBJ2-5, with 13 bases fitting TRBD2. The sequence came from an adult man with Graves' disease, either hyperthyroidism or ophthalmopathy (not recorded which). Sequencing was done on a sample of peripheral blood or thyroid tissue (not recorded which). The CDR3 nucleotides read TGTGCCAGCAGCGGAACTAGCGGGGGGGCGACGGAGACCCAGTACTTC. Its translation is CASSGTSGGATETQYF.